The clone carrying this TCR beta chain was observed a handful of times. The antigen remains unidentified. These data are taken from a study of human T cells and chemical hapten exposure. As for the study in general: Skin of the upper inner arm, approximately 2 cm by approximately 2 cm, received 2% DPC for sensitization. General study findings and limits: Expanded TCR counts at PT1 were positively correlated with the patch test score.

Time point denoted: pre-sensitization, week 0. Treatment reported: therapeutic diphenylcyclopropenone sensitization with weekly scalp DPC. With 5 bases removed from V and 4 bases from J, the gap between germline ends came to 21 bases. The CDR3 sequence is 16 residues long. TCRdb re-analysed the RACE reads in MiXCR, keeping a single row per CDR3 protein. This sample has some 360,000 distinct CDR3 sequences; approximately 5.1% occur once, and the top ten carry around 2.6%. The sequenced sample was whole blood, obtained in connection with sensitization to the hapten diphenylcyclopropenone (DPC). The TCR was taken from a woman between 50 and 59 years old with alopecia areata. Some clones in this sample may be carry-over from other donors' samples. V and J are TRBV12-3 or TRBV12-4 and TRBJ2-7; D is possibly TRBD1 or TRBD2 (5 bases each). The CDR3 nucleotides read TGTGCCAGCAGTCCTTTGGGGACGGGGAAGAGATACGAGCAGTACTTC. It translates to CASSPLGTGKRYEQYF.